This TCR beta chain emerged from a study of T and B cells in COVID-19 patients. Study background: COVID-19 patients gave peripheral blood either during active infection or after recovery. At median age approximately 31 years, recovered patients were younger than active-infection patients at about 67. About 90% of the roughly 20 active-infection patients had comorbidities associated with unfavorable COVID-19 outcome. Study observations and caveats: Symptomatic-phase blood samples from mildly ill patients and early samples from severe cases were scarce.

From blood, roughly 240-550 ng of genomic DNA served as TRB template. TRB rearrangements were amplified by multiplex PCR with BIOMED2 TRB-A/B primers. TCRdb used MiXCR to reprocess the multiplex PCR reads, holding one entry per CDR3 protein. The repertoire holds about 3,200 distinct CDR3 sequences, with around 24% as singletons. This clonotype occurred once. Its antigen is not known. The sequence was obtained from a human donor with active COVID-19. The material sequenced was blood.

The CDR3 coding sequence is TGTGCCAGCAGCCCTCAAACAGGGTTAGAGTACTATGGCTACACCTTC. Its protein is CASSPQTGLEYYGYTF. The chain recombines TRBV4-2 with TRBJ1-2, with D perhaps matching TRBD1 (6 bases). Germline values: CDR1 LGHNA, CDR2 YNFKEQ. The CDR3 contains 16 residues. V lost 4 bases and J lost 3, with 18 bases in between.